This T cell receptor (beta chain) originates from a study of cytomegalovirus exposure and HLA in healthy donors. Germline-derived CDR1 and CDR2 are SGHVS and FQNEAQ. Losses at the gene ends were 3 bases for V and 1 base for J; bases not matched to a gene: 3. The CDR3 loop spans 15 amino acids. In its sample, this clone was seen a few times. Its antigen is unidentified. The primer mix had 60 Vbeta and 13 Jbeta primers. The method was immunoSEQ multiplex PCR; TCRdb's version includes in-frame clones alone and lacks a portion of them. Of fewer than 200,000 clones in the sample, 80% were seen once. Overall study findings and caveats: The records held CMV serostatus as the only immune exposure information.

The material sequenced was PBMCs. The rearrangement joins TRBV7-8 to TRBJ1-1, with TRBD1 matching over 9 bases. The TCR originated in a boy aged 10-17 years in good health and CMV-seronegative. CDR3 sequence (DNA): TGTGCCAGCAGCTTCCAGACAGGGGGGAACACTGAAGCTTTCTTT. It yields the protein CASSFQTGGNTEAFF.